The sequence of this T cell receptor beta chain was determined in a study of cytomegalovirus exposure and HLA in healthy donors. Study-level background: The 110 million or so unique TCR beta sequences, from about 179 million T cells, were found by an earlier analysis.

Notes on this clone: Its antigen is undetermined.

Study conclusions and caveats: In the analysis, some V segments, TRBV6-2 and TRBV6-3 included, were excluded as indistinguishable.

PCR primers comprised 60 Vbeta and 13 Jbeta primers. Some clones are missing from TCRdb's copy, which holds only in-frame ones; the method was immunoSEQ multiplex PCR. Among over 200,000 clones listed, roughly 91% were seen once. This CDR3 comprises 14 residues. Trimming left V 5 bases short and J 9 bases short, with 17 bases between. Germline V gene sequence: CDR1 MNHNY, CDR2 SVGAGI (reference sequence). Sequencing was done on a sample of PBMCs. The receptor's source is a woman aged 18 to 35 in good health and CMV-seronegative. V and J are TRBV6-6 and TRBJ1-5; weak D call: TRBD1 (5 bases). In nucleotides, the CDR3 is TGTGCCAGCAGTACGAGAACAGGCAAAAGGCCCCAGCATTTT. It encodes CASSTRTGKRPQHF.